These T cell receptor beta chains were read from a single sample in a study of control samples from healthy donors and cancer patients. Produced via immunoSEQ multiplex PCR; TCRdb's table is partial and in-frame only. The sample has under 130,000 clones; approximately 83% are singletons. Sequenced: blood. The receptors derive from a woman between 50 and 59 years old in good health. Each CDR3 is given without its conserved first and last residue.

v_call cdr3_aa
TRBV5-1 ASSLERGLGEAF
TRBV5-6 ASSLAGTRSNQPQH
TRBV7-9 ASSLPLAGVFYEQY
TRBV19 ASSKGSREKLF
TRBV19 ASSISGSREQY
TRBV6-1 ASSEEVRLLAGSDTQY
TRBV29-1 SASRGATEAF
TRBV18 ASSLNRENYGYT
TRBV5-1 ASSRTGTANEKLF
TRBV4-1 ASSQEGQGAVAF
TRBV5-4 ASRKGQAGETQY
TRBV3-1/TRBV3-2 ASSHPGQGREQY
TRBV6-5 ASSSRLAGEETQY
TRBV18 ASSRSVSSGNTIY
TRBV7-9 ASRPGRASGFNEQY
TRBV7-2 ASSLGGWGAGDTQY
TRBV30 AWSYPGHHTQY
TRBV5-6 ASSPYSGGAADNEQF
TRBV7-8 ASSLVVGPSSGNTIY
TRBV7-2 ASSPLLGRSNEQF
TRBV7-2 ASSLRTRGQETQY
TRBV15 ATSSISKGTEAF
TRBV2 ASRPDSFNQPQH
TRBV28 ASFGAPMNTEAF
TRBV28 ASSLRRQANTEAF
TRBV9 ASSVGAGGNQETQY
TRBV12-5 ASGPGQGGPYEQY
TRBV5-1 ASSSGQGGYGYT
TRBV7-6 ASSQSGLRGYNSPLH
TRBV29-1 SARQGEKLF
TRBV4-2 ASSRYTMAAGGHVEQF
TRBV29-1 SVQRDLTGELF
TRBV7-8 AGSHQRVDGTQY
TRBV5-4 ASSLEFTGELF
TRBV28 ASRRTAYGYT
TRBV7-9 ASSLGQNTEAF
TRBV24-1 ATSKGGSGTDTQY
TRBV9 ASSPLAGEADTQY
TRBV15 ATSRTTGEAF
TRBV11-3 ASSLDNSGTLTYEQY
TRBV19 ASSIGQRNTEAF
TRBV28 ASSLNVNEKLF
TRBV11-3 ASSRGQGPSGYT
TRBV20-1 SAQFSDTQY
TRBV19 ASSMAGRAIYEQY
TRBV19 ASSHDRVSTDTQY
TRBV28 ASSPGRTLAF